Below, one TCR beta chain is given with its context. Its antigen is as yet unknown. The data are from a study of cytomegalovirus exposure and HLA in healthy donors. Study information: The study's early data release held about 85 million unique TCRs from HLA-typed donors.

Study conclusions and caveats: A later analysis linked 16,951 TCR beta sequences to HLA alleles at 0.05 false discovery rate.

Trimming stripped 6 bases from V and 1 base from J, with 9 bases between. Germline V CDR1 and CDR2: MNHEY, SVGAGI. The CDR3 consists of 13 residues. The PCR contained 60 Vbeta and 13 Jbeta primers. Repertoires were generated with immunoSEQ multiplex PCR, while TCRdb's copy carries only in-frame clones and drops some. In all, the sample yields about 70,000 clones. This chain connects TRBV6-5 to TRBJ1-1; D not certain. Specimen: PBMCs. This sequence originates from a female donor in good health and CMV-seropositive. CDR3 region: CASRRSTNTEAFF. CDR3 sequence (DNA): TGTGCCAGCAGGCGGTCGACGAACACTGAAGCTTTCTTT.